This TCR beta chain was recovered during a study of sequential checkpoint blockade in melanoma. Study overall: Both treatment sequences were followed by maintenance nivolumab.

Measured with immunoSEQ multiplex PCR; TCRdb has only the in-frame clones, and not every one. The repertoire holds about 40,000 clones, 86% seen once, with 10% to 15% in the top ten. Treatment described: randomized to nivolumab then ipilimumab (arm A) or the reverse (arm B). Patients had received no earlier DNA-damaging chemotherapy. Live CD3+CD8+ CD19− CD56− cells were sorted from PBMCs. The input for sequencing was CD8+ T cells sorted from blood (inferred from file names), taken from a patient given nivolumab and ipilimumab in sequence. The origin of this receptor is a human donor with melanoma.

The CDR3 sequence: CASRFGTGTYEQYF. The CDR3 DNA sequence: TGTGCCAGCAGGTTCGGGACAGGGACTTACGAGCAGTACTTC. The chain recombines TRBV27 with TRBJ2-7; TRBD1 agrees at 9 bases. The germline CDR1 and CDR2 sequences are MNHEY and SMNVEV (reference sequence). The CDR3 contains 14 residues. V lost 6 bases, J lost 4 bases, and 7 bases stayed unmatched.